This TCR beta chain emerged from a study of CD8+CD57+ T cells in acquired aplastic anemia (dated by TCRdb to between 2018 and 2020). For the study in its entirety: A mean of approximately 3 ug of DNA, ranging from 0.2 to 27.4 ug, was extracted from sorted CD4+ and CD8+ cells. A CD8+CD57+ expansion meant a frequency higher than the mean frequency seen in healthy subjects. What the work shows at the level of the full study, not this receptor alone: Around 31 CD8+ CDR3 sequences were shared between patients and controls but appeared highly expressed in patients and within their immunodominant clones. No significant difference in CD8+ Simpson's diversity was found between patients and healthy controls (P=0.060).

In the germline V gene (reference sequence), CDR1 corresponds to LNHDA and CDR2 to SQIVND. V gives up 10 bases and J gives up 8 bases, and the segment between their germline ends measures 9 bases. Including cysteine and phenylalanine, the CDR3 has 10 amino acids. The CDR3 DNA has 30 bases and is translated from base 1. Patients chosen for sequencing had shown expansion of CD8+CD57+ cells by flow cytometry. Severe acquired aplastic anemia was diagnosed in all patients according to International Study of Aplastic Anemia and Agranulocytosis and Camitta criteria. No patient had received any therapy when blood was sampled. The study deep-sequenced TCR repertoires of sorted CD4+ and CD8+ blood T cells from severe aplastic anemia patients and healthy subjects. Patients were enrolled under clinicaltrials.gov protocols 00001620, 01623167, 00001397, 00071045, 00081523 and 00961064 in the USA. Ficoll-Paque density gradient centrifugation was used to isolate peripheral blood mononuclear cells. Before DNA extraction, CD4+ and CD8+ T cells were sorted with FACS or magnetic beads.

In its sample, this clonotype was seen once. Its antigen remains undetermined. Base qualities are not provided; no much larger clone lies one nucleotide away. One read offers little support. Profiling of TCR beta VDJ combinations and CDR3 sequences used genomic DNA as the template. An Illumina HiSeq 2000 was used for TCR repertoire sequencing. Per the source publication's procedure: TRBV/TRBJ rearrangement plots, CDR3 size and DJ length profiles, and Simpson's diversity index were used to assess repertoires. The most abundant DNA sequence in the deep sequencing data was taken as the immunodominant clone. CDR3 amino acid sequences were screened for sharing across subjects and were compared with published repertoires and the VDJdb database. Starting from the raw public reads, TCRdb applied fastp trimming at Q25, assembled clones with MiXCR and retained in-frame beta chains. One record per CDR3 amino acid sequence lists the most common genes and DNA. The authors' filters were not applied to this entry. The table for this sample lists hundreds of thousands of distinct CDR3 sequences; more than 45% of them were counted only once. The top ten constitute 6.5% to 10% of the sample.

Here the chain combines TRBV19 and TRBJ1-5, with the identity of the D gene unclear. Sequencing was performed on sorted CD4+, CD8+, or CD8+CD57+ T cells (not recorded which) from PBMCs. This sequence originates from a human donor with aplastic anemia. The CDR3 protein: CATTTKPQHF. DNA sequence: TGTGCCACCACTACTAAGCCCCAGCATTTT.